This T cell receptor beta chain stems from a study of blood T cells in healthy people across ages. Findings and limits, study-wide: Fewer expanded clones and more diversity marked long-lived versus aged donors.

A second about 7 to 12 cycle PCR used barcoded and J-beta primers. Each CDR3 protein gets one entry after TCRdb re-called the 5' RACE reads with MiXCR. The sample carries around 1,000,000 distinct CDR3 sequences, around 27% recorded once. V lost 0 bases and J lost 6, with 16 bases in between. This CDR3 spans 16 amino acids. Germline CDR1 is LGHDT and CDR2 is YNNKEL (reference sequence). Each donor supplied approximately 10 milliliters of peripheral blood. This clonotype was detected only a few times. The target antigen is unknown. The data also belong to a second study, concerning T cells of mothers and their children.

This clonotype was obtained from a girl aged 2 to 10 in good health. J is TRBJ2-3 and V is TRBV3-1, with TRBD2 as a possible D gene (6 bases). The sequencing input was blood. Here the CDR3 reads CASSQDDGTAPDTQYF. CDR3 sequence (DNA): TGTGCCAGCAGCCAAGATGACGGGACTGCCCCGGATACGCAGTATTTT.